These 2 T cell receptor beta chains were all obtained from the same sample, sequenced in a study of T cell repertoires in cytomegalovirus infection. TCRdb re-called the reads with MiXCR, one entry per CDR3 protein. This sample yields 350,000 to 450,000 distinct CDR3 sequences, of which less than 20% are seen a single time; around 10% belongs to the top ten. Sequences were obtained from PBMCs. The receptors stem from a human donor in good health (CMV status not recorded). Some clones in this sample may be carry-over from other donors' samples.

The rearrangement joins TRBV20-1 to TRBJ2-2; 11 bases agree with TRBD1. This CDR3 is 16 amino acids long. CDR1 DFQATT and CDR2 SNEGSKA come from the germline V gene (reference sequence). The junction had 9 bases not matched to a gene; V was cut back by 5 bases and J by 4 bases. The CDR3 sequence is CSAPSGTGGSTGELFF. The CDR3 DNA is TGCAGTGCTCCATCCGGGACAGGGGGGTCCACCGGGGAGCTGTTTTTT.

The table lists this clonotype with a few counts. The CDR3 region is CASSLYPETQYF. DNA for the CDR3: TGTGCCAGCAGTTTATATCCGGAGACCCAGTACTTC. The chain links TRBV12-3 or TRBV12-4 to TRBJ2-5; D is ambiguous. V lost 2 bases, J lost 5 bases, and 6 bases lay in between. There are 12 residues in the CDR3.